The following is a T cell receptor beta chain sequence with its context. Its target is unknown. A marrow graft followed busulfan-fludarabine conditioning, with cyclophosphamide on days +3 and +4. These data are taken from a study of T cells after posttransplantation cyclophosphamide. Overall study results and limits: Donor CD8+ memory clones often dominated recipient blood repertoires at later times. After PTCy, TRB diversity resembled that of CNI/methotrexate controls. Skin or GI-infiltrating T cells shared few TRB sequences with blood.

The protocol was immunoSEQ multiplex PCR, while the TCRdb copy is restricted to in-frame clones and leaves out a portion. The table shows 2,700 or so clones, with under 80% occurring only once. CDR1 MRHNA and CDR2 SNTAGT come from the germline V gene. The CDR3 totals 17 residues. The V gene end was trimmed by 0 bases and the J gene end by 2 bases; junction bases not matched to a gene: 8. The chain employs TRBV6-4 and TRBJ2-5; TRBD2 aligns across 8 bases. Material: PBMCs, obtained after allogeneic stem cell transplant with posttransplant cyclophosphamide. The receptor was isolated from a female patient aged 45 to 65 who received an allogeneic stem cell transplant from a related donor, was CMV-positive, and had no GVHD. Some T cells may be supplied by the graft donor. Here the CDR3 DNA reads TGTGCCAGCAGTGACTCGATTTTAGCGGGAAAACAAGAGACCCAGTACTTC. It translates to CASSDSILAGKQETQYF.